This T cell receptor beta chain was retrieved from a study of immune evolution from preneoplasia to lung adenocarcinoma. Findings and caveats of the study: Top clone frequencies peaked in normal lung, apparently declining through invasive adenocarcinoma.

The CDR3 contains 11 residues. V was clipped by 7 bases and J by 3 bases, with 8 bases between them. CDR1 and CDR2 from the germline V gene are SGDLS and YYNGEE. Here immunoSEQ multiplex PCR was the method, and the copy in TCRdb shows in-frame clones only, minus some. The sample yields around 40,000 clones, around 79% seen once. Worth noting for this clone: No antigen is known for it.

This chain connects TRBV9 to TRBJ2-7, with D hard to call. The sequenced sample consisted of FFPE invasive lung adenocarcinoma tissue. The receptor comes from a person in their sixties or seventies with lung adenocarcinoma. The CDR3 here is CASGGDYEQYF. Here the CDR3 DNA reads TGTGCCAGCGGCGGAGACTACGAGCAGTACTTC.